The text below deals with one T cell receptor (beta chain). The antigen remains undetermined. This sample was included in a study of T cell repertoires in cytomegalovirus infection. Looking at the study overall: Newly reported HLA-C-restricted and thoroughly characterized HLA-B-restricted CMV epitopes were employed. It was the public TCR beta signatures that indicated both CMV infection and matching HLA type. Study-level findings and limits: Across the ex vivo response, the dominant clonotypes were HLA-C-restricted CMV-specific TCR beta clonotypes. Totalled public TCR beta family frequency picked out people who carried CMV plus the relevant HLA.

TCRdb fed the reads into MiXCR, producing one record per CDR3 protein. The sample has around 39,000 distinct CDR3 sequences, approximately 52% seen once; the top ten hold about nine tenths. The material sequenced was CD8+ T cells from cultured PBMCs, taken from culture after CMV antigen stimulation. This clonotype originated in a human donor in good health (CMV status not recorded). Some clones in this sample may be carry-over from other donors' samples.

The CDR3 here is CASSFSETVSNEQFF. DNA of the CDR3: TGTGCCAGCAGCTTTTCTGAGACGGTCTCCAATGAGCAGTTCTTC. The chain is built from TRBV7-6 and TRBJ2-1; D not certain. Trimming pared 3 bases from V and 6 bases from J, leaving 15 bases between. The CDR3 consists of 15 residues. Germline V gene data show CDR1 as SGHVS and CDR2 as FNYEAQ.